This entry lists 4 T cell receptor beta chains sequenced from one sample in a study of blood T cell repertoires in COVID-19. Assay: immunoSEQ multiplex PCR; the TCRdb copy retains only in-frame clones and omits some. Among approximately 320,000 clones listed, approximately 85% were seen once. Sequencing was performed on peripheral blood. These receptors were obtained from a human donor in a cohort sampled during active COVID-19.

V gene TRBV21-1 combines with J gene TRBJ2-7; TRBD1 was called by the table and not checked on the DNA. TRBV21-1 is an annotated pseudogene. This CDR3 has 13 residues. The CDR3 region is CASSKEGAREQYF. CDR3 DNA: TGTGCCAGCAGCAAAGAAGGGGCGCGAGAGCAGTACTTC.

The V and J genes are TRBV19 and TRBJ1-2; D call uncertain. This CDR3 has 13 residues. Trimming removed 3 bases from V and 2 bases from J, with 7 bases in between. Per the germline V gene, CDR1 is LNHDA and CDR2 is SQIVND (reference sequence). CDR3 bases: TGTGCCAGTAGTATGTACACCAACTATGGCTACACCTTC. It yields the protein CASSMYTNYGYTF.

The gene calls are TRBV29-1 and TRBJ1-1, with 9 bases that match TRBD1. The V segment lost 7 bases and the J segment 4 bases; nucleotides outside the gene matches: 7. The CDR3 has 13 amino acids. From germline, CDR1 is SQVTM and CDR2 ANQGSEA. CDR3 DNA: TGCAGCGCCGGGACAGGGCGAGGCACTGAAGCTTTCTTT. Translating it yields CSAGTGRGTEAFF.

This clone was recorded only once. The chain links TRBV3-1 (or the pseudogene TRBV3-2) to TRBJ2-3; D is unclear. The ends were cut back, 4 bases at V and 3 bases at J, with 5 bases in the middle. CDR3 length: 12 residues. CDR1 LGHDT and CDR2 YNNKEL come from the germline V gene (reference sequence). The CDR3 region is CASSRRTDTQYF. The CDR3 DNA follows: TGTGCCAGCAGCCGTAGAACAGATACGCAGTATTTT.